These 20 T cell receptor beta chains originate from one sample sequenced in a study of identical twins. TCRdb re-analysed the 5' RACE reads in MiXCR, keeping a single row per CDR3 protein. This table holds hundreds of thousands of distinct CDR3 sequences, 12% found once. The same sample was also used in a study of yellow fever vaccine responses in identical twins.

Specimen: PBMCs. All receptors derive from a woman under 30 in good health.

In this sample, this clonotype turned up a few times. The chain combines TRBV2 with TRBJ2-3; D is possibly TRBD1 (6 bases). Trimming shortened V by 6 bases and J by 2 bases, and 12 bases separated the two germline ends. Germline CDR1 SNHLY, CDR2 FYNNEI. CDR3 length: 14 residues. CDR3 nucleotides: TGTGCCAGCAGGGGGGCCAGATACACAGATACGCAGTATTTT. Its translation: CASRGARYTDTQYF.

The rearrangement uses TRBV7-6 and TRBJ2-5; 11 nucleotides align to TRBD2. The germline CDR1 and CDR2 sequences are SGHVS and FNYEAQ. The CDR3 extends over 16 amino acids. V lost 2 bases to trimming and J lost 5 bases; unmatched junction nucleotides: 7. The CDR3 spells CASSLLAGGGTETQYF. In nucleotides, the CDR3 is TGTGCCAGCAGCTTACTAGCGGGGGGCGGGACGGAGACCCAGTACTTC.

J is TRBJ2-7 and V is TRBV29-1; TRBD1 aligns across 7 bases. The CDR3 is made up of 12 amino acids. V was clipped by 5 bases and J by 0 bases; unmatched bases: 1. Germline V gene lookup returns CDR1 SQVTM and CDR2 ANQGSEA. In DNA form, the CDR3 reads TGCAGCGTTCGGGACAGCTCCTACGAGCAGTACTTC. Protein sequence: CSVRDSSYEQYF.

This clonotype was observed a few times. CDR3 nucleotide sequence: TGTGCCAGCAGGCCTTTGGGGCGGACCGGGGAGCTGTTTTTT. As protein: CASRPLGRTGELFF. The rearrangement uses TRBV28 and TRBJ2-2; tentative D call: TRBD1 (5 bases). The CDR3 length is 14 residues. V dropped 6 bases and J dropped 5 bases, with 13 bases sitting between them. Germline values: CDR1 MDHEN, CDR2 SYDVKM. Combining the CDR3 with reference TRBV28 and TRBJ2-2 gives the whole variable domain DVKVTQSSRYLVKRTGEKVFLECVQDMDHENMFWYRQDPGLGLRLIYFSYDVKMKEKGDIPEGYSVSREKKERFSLILESASTNQTSMYLCASRPLGRTGELFFGEGSRLTVL.

A few counts support this clonotype. The chain uses TRBV24-1 and TRBJ2-1; 11 positions agree with TRBD2. CDR3 length: 18 residues. CDR1 KGHDR and CDR2 SFDVKD come from the germline V gene. Trimming took 0 bases from V and 7 from J; bases not matched to a gene: 10. DNA of the CDR3: TGTGCCACCAGTGATTTGCAACCCGGGACTAGCGGTAAAAATGAGCAGTTCTTC. It yields the protein CATSDLQPGTSGKNEQFF.

The genes are TRBV7-8 and TRBJ2-7, with D possibly being TRBD2 (5 bases). V was cut by 5 bases and J by 7 bases, with 18 bases left in between. Germline V CDR1 and CDR2: SGHVS, FQNEAQ. The CDR3 has 14 amino acids. CDR3 residues: CASSTRRNRGEQYF. The CDR3 DNA is TGTGCCAGCAGCACACGGCGGAACCGAGGGGAGCAGTACTTC.

J is TRBJ2-1 and V is TRBV7-9, with D perhaps matching TRBD2 (6 bases). The germline CDR1 and CDR2 sequences are SEHNR and FQNEAQ (reference sequence). The CDR3 totals 15 residues. Between the trimmed V and J ends, which lost 3 bases and 3 bases, there was a span of 12 bases. For the CDR3, the DNA is TGTGCCAGCAGCTTCGTGGGGGGTATCTACAATGAGCAGTTCTTC. Translated: CASSFVGGIYNEQFF.

This chain joins TRBV29-1 and TRBJ2-2, with TRBD2 matching 9 bases. CDR1 SQVTM and CDR2 ANQGSEA come from the germline V gene. The CDR3 runs to 16 residues. V shed 0 bases, J shed 7 bases, and the junction held 9 bases outside the gene matches. The CDR3 DNA follows: TGCAGCGTTGAAGAAACGGGGCGGGAGGGCAGCGGGGAGCTGTTTTTT. Protein: CSVEETGREGSGELFF.

This clonotype appeared many times. The chain has TRBV20-1 and TRBJ1-1; possibly TRBD1 for D (5 bases). The CDR3 runs 11 residues. Per the germline V gene, CDR1 is DFQATT and CDR2 is SNEGSKA (reference sequence). The V end was cut by 6 bases, the J end by 10 bases, with 15 bases between. The CDR3 DNA reads as TGCAGTGCCCCTAGGACCCAGGGAGCTTTCTTT. Encoded protein: CSAPRTQGAFF.

This clonotype has only a few counts. The V and J genes are TRBV6-5 and TRBJ2-3; weak D call: TRBD1 (6 bases). In germline, CDR1 is MNHEY, CDR2 SVGAGI. The CDR3 length is 12 residues. Trimming removed 10 bases from V and 4 bases from J, with 12 bases in between. The CDR3 DNA reads TGTGCCAAAACAGGGAGTCCAGATACGCAGTATTTT. Translated, it gives CAKTGSPDTQYF.

Turning to this clonotype: Possible read error: a much larger clone is one base away. This chain uses TRBV3-1 with TRBJ1-2, with D uncertain. Germline CDR1 LGHDT, CDR2 YNNKEL (reference sequence). This CDR3 is 11 amino acids long. The germline V and J ends were trimmed by 7 bases and 4 bases, with 7 bases remaining between them. The CDR3 sequence is CASNDPYGYTF. CDR3 bases: TGTGCCAGCAACGACCCCTATGGCTACACCTTC.

The chain combines TRBV19 with TRBJ2-3; TRBD2 matches at 10 bases. Looked up from germline, CDR1 is LNHDA and CDR2 is SQIVND (reference sequence). V was pared by 2 bases and J by 4 bases, with 6 bases of the junction left unmatched. The CDR3 extends over 16 amino acids. The CDR3 here is CASSIQAGGPSDTQYF. CDR3 sequence (DNA): TGTGCCAGTAGTATACAAGCGGGAGGGCCCTCAGATACGCAGTATTTT.

This chain connects TRBV12-3 or TRBV12-4 to TRBJ2-5, with TRBD1 identical over 9 bases. This CDR3 contains 16 residues. V was pared by 2 bases and J by 3 bases, with 7 bases of the junction left unmatched. In DNA form, the CDR3 reads TGTGCCAGCAGTTTACGCCGGACAGGGGTTAAAGAGACCCAGTACTTC. Translation gives CASSLRRTGVKETQYF.

This clonotype appeared many times. This chain joins TRBV3-1 and TRBJ1-1, with D unresolved. The germline gives CDR1 LGHDT, CDR2 YNNKEL (reference sequence). V lost 8 bases, J lost 1 base, and 11 bases lay in between. The CDR3 loop spans 13 amino acids. CDR3 residues: CASRRTGNTEAFF. DNA for the CDR3: TGTGCCAGCCGTCGGACGGGGAACACTGAAGCTTTCTTT.

This clonotype was recorded many times. The chain combines TRBV3-1 with TRBJ2-1; 11 bases agree with TRBD2. V lost 0 bases, J lost 7 bases, and 5 bases stayed unmatched. CDR1 is LGHDT, CDR2 YNNKEL, per germline (reference sequence). CDR3 size: 16 residues. CDR3 amino acids: CASSQDLSSGRNEQFF. For the CDR3, the DNA is TGTGCCAGCAGCCAAGATCTGTCTAGCGGGAGGAATGAGCAGTTCTTC.

The V gene is TRBV9, the J gene TRBJ2-1, with D perhaps matching TRBD2 (6 bases). V lost 0 bases to trimming and J lost 2 bases, with 9 bases between them. The germline V gene encodes CDR1 SGDLS and CDR2 YYNGEE. This CDR3 is built from 15 residues. The CDR3 region is CASSVASGPYNEQFF. CDR3 coding DNA: TGTGCCAGCAGCGTAGCAAGCGGGCCCTACAATGAGCAGTTCTTC. The full variable domain, with the rest looked up from reference TRBV9 and TRBJ2-1, is DSGVTQTPKHLITATGQRVTLRCSPRSGDLSVYWYQQSLDQGLQFLIQYYNGEERAKGNILERFSAQQFPDLHSELNLSSLELGDSALYFCASSVASGPYNEQFFGPGTRLTVL.

This clonotype was counted ten times or more. The chain is built from TRBV10-1 and TRBJ2-3; the match to TRBD2 covers 9 bases. Per germline, CDR1 WNHNN and CDR2 SYGVQD (reference sequence). With 6 bases clipped from V and 4 bases from J, the junction kept 5 bases outside the gene matches. CDR3 size: 14 residues. CDR3 nucleotides: TGCGCCAGCAGCCTAGCGGGACCCGCAGATACGCAGTATTTT. This gives the protein CASSLAGPADTQYF.

The table lists this clonotype with many counts. The V gene is TRBV6-2 or TRBV6-3, the J gene TRBJ2-1; D call uncertain. CDR1 and CDR2 (germline): MNHEY, SVGEGT. V lost 3 bases and J 6 bases, leaving 9 bases between the germline ends. The CDR3 is 13 amino acids. In DNA form, the CDR3 reads TGTGCCAGCAGTTATATCGAAAGCAATGAGCAGTTCTTC. Protein sequence: CASSYIESNEQFF.

The genes are TRBV27 and TRBJ2-3, with unresolved D. In germline, CDR1 is MNHEY, CDR2 SMNVEV (reference sequence). Trimming cost V 6 bases and J 4 bases, with 20 bases left between them. The length of the CDR3 is 16 residues. The DNA of the CDR3 is TGTGCCAGCAGAAGGGTAAATCCGCCCTACCCAGATACGCAGTATTTT. This gives the protein CASRRVNPPYPDTQYF.

This clonotype was seen a few times. This sequence joins TRBV27 and TRBJ2-3, with TRBD2 matching 16 bases. The V segment lost 3 bases and the J segment 4 bases; nucleotides outside the gene matches: 1. Germline CDR1 MNHEY, CDR2 SMNVEV (reference sequence). This CDR3 is 16 amino acids long. CDR3 nucleotide sequence: TGTGCCAGCAGTTTCGGGACTAGCGGGGGGGCAGATACGCAGTATTTT. It translates to CASSFGTSGGADTQYF.